This T cell receptor (beta chain) was captured by sequencing in a study of CD8 T cells in ankylosing spondylitis. This clonotype was seen a few times. Its antigen is unknown. Libraries of TCR beta came from quantitative 5'-RACE with molecular barcodes. A single record per CDR3 protein comes from TCRdb applying MiXCR to the 5' RACE reads. The sample carries approximately 540,000 distinct CDR3 sequences, roughly 13% recorded once. Deletions cut 0 bases from V and 8 bases from J, with 14 bases between. The CDR3 has 14 residues. Germline loops: CDR1 DFQATT, CDR2 SNEGSKA (reference sequence). Findings and caveats of the study: A motif of several highly homologous TCR beta variants was seen as apparently characteristic of ankylosing spondylitis blood.

The chain is built from TRBV20-1 and TRBJ2-1; a weak D match, TRBD2 (6 bases). The sample consisted of blood, either unsorted or a sorted T cell fraction (not recorded which). The receptor's source is a male donor with ankylosing spondylitis. Here the CDR3 DNA reads TGCAGTGCTAGAGAGGCGGGATGGGGCGATGAGCAGTTCTTC. Translated, it gives CSAREAGWGDEQFF.